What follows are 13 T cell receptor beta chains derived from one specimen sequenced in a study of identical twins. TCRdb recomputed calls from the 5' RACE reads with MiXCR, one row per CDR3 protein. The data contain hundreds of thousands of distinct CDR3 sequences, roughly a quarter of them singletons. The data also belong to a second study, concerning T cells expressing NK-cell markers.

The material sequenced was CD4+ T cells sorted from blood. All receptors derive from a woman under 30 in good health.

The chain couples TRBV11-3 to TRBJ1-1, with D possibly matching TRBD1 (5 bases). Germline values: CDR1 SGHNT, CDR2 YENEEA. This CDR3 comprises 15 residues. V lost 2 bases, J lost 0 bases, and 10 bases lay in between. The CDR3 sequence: CASSLRGGLNTEAFF. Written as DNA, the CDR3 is TGTGCCAGCAGCTTAAGGGGTGGCTTGAACACTGAAGCTTTCTTT. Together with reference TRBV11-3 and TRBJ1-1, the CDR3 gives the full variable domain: EAGVVQSPRYKIIEKKQPVAFWCNPISGHNTLYWYLQNLGQGPELLIRYENEEAVDDSQLPKDRFSAERLKGVDSTLKIQPAELGDSAVYLCASSLRGGLNTEAFFGQGTRLTVV.

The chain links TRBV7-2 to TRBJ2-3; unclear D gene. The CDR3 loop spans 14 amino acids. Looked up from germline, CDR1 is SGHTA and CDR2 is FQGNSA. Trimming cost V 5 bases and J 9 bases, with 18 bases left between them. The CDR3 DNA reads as TGTGCCAGCAGCCCTATCACCCCGGTCCTCACGCAGTATTTT. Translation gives CASSPITPVLTQYF.

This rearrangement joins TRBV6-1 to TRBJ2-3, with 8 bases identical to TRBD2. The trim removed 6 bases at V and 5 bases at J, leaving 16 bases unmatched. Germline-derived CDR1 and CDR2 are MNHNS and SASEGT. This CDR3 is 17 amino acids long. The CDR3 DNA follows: TGTGCCAGCAGGCCAACCGGGACTAGGTATAAACAAGATACGCAGTATTTT. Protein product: CASRPTGTRYKQDTQYF.

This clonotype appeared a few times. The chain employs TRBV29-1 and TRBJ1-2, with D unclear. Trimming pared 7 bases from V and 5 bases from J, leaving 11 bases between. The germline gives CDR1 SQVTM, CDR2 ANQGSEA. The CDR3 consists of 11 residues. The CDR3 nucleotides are TGCAGCGCTGGCCAGCGTTATGGCTACACCTTC. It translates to CSAGQRYGYTF.

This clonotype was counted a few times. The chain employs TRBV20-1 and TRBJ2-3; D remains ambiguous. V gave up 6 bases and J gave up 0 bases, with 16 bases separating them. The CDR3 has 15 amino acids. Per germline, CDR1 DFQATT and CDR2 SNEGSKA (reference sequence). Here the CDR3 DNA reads TGCAGTGCCACGGTATTCAGTTCTAGCACAGATACGCAGTATTTT. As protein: CSATVFSSSTDTQYF.

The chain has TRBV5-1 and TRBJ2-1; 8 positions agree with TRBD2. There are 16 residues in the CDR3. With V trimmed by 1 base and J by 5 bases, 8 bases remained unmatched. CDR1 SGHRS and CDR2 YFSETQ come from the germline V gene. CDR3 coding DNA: TGCGCCAGCAGCTTGAGCCGCGGGGGGATCAACAATGAGCAGTTCTTC. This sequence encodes CASSLSRGGINNEQFF.

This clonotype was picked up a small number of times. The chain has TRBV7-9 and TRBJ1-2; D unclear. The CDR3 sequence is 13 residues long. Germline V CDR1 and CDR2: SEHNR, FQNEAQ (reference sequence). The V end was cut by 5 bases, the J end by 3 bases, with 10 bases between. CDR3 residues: CASSRSPYYGYTF. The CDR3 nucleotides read TGTGCCAGCAGCCGATCACCGTACTATGGCTACACCTTC.

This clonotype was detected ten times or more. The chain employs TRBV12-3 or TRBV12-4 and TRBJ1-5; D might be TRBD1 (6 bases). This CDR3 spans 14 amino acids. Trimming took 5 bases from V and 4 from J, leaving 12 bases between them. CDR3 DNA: TGTGCCAGCAGTATCGGGACACTGAATCAGCCCCAGCATTTT. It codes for CASSIGTLNQPQHF.

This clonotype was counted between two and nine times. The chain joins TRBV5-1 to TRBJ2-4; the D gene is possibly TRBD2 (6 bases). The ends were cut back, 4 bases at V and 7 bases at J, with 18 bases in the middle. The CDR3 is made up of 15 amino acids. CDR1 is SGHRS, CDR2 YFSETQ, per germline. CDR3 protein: CASSLLGGFENIQYF. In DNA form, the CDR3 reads TGCGCCAGCAGCCTCTTAGGAGGGTTCGAGAACATTCAGTACTTC.

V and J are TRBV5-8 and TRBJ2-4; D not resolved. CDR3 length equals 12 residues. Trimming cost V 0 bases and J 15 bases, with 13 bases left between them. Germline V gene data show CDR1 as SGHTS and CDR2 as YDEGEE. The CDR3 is CASSLAGLLRYF. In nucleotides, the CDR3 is TGTGCCAGCAGCTTGGCGGGCCTATTAAGGTACTTC. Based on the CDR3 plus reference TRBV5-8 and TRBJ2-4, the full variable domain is EAGVTQSPTHLIKTRGQQATLRCSPISGHTSVYWYQQALGLGLQFLLWYDEGEERNRGNFPPRFSGRQFPNYSSELNVNALELEDSALYLCASSLAGLLRYFGAGTRLSVL.

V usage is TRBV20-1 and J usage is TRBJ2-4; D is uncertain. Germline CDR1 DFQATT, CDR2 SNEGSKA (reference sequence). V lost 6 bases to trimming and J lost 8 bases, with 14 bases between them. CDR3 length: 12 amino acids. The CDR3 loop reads CSAGPGVDIQYF. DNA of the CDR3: TGCAGTGCAGGCCCCGGAGTAGACATTCAGTACTTC.

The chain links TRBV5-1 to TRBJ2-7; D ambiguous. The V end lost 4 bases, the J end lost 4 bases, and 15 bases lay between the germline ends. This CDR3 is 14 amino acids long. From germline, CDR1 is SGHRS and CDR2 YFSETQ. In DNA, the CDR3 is TGCGCCAGCAGCCTCACGACATCTCAGTACGAGCAGTACTTC. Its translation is CASSLTTSQYEQYF.

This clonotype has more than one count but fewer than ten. Here the CDR3 DNA reads TGTGCCAGCAGCCAAGATACGGCAGGGGGAGTCTACGAGCAGTACTTC. The encoded protein is CASSQDTAGGVYEQYF. The J gene is TRBJ2-7, the V gene TRBV4-2; 7 bases match TRBD1. Trimming took 0 bases from V and 3 from J; bases not matched to a gene: 8. CDR3 size: 16 residues. Per the germline V gene, CDR1 is LGHNA and CDR2 is YNFKEQ.